A single sample gave rise to the 4 T cell receptor beta chains below, sequenced in a study of blood T cell repertoires in COVID-19. Sequencing was performed with immunoSEQ multiplex PCR; in TCRdb, only in-frame clones are kept and a portion is missing. The table lists under 75,000 clones, 80% to 90% of them singletons. Sequenced sample: peripheral blood. The receptors were sampled from a man aged 25-45 years with acute or convalescent COVID-19.

CDR3 sequence (DNA): TGTGCCAGCAGGCTGAACGGCGGTCCCCTCCACTTT. This gives the protein CASRLNGGPLHF. V usage is TRBV12-3 or TRBV12-4 and J usage is TRBJ1-6; D is unclear. The CDR3 has 12 residues. V shed 6 bases and J shed 13 bases, with 13 bases lying between them.

V gene TRBV18 combines with J gene TRBJ1-2, with D perhaps TRBD1 (6 bases). The CDR3 runs to 13 residues. In germline, CDR1 is KGHSH, CDR2 LQKENI. Trimming cost V 3 bases and J 8 bases, with 13 bases left between them. The CDR3 sequence: CASSPAGAEGYTF. In nucleotides, the CDR3 is TGTGCCAGCTCACCCGCAGGGGCGGAAGGCTACACCTTC.

The chain recombines TRBV5-5 with TRBJ1-1; TRBD1 agrees at 7 bases. Germline CDR1 reads SGHKS; CDR2 reads YYEKEE (reference sequence). Trimming took 4 bases from V and 1 from J; bases not matched to a gene: 4. The CDR3 loop spans 14 amino acids. CDR3 DNA sequence: TGTGCCAGCAGCCAGCGGACAGGGAACACTGAAGCTTTCTTT. Its protein is CASSQRTGNTEAFF. Full variable domain (missing parts from reference TRBV5-5 and TRBJ1-1): DAGVTQSPTHLIKTRGQQVTLRCSPISGHKSVSWYQQVLGQGPQFIFQYYEKEERGRGNFPDRFSARQFPNYSSELNVNALLLGDSALYLCASSQRTGNTEAFFGQGTRLTVV.

The chain combines TRBV3-1 (or the pseudogene TRBV3-2) with TRBJ1-2; the match to TRBD1 covers 10 bases. From germline, CDR1 is LGHDT and CDR2 YNNKEL (reference sequence). J lost 6 bases, V lost 0 bases, and 4 bases had no gene match. This CDR3 comprises 15 residues. As DNA, the CDR3 is TGTGCCAGCAGCCAAGAGACAGGGGGCGCAGATGGCTACACCTTC. Translating gives CASSQETGGADGYTF.